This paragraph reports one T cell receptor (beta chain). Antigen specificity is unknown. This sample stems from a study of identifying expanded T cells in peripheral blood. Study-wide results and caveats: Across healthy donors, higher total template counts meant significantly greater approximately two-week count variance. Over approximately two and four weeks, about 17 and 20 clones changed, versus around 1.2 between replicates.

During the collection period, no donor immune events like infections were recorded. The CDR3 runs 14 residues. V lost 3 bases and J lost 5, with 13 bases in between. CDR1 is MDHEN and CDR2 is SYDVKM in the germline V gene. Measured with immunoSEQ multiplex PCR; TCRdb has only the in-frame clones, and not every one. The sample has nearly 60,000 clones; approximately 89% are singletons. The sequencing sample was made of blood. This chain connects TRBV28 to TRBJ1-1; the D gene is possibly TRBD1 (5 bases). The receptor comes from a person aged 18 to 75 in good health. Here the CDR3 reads CASSFWGGGTEAFF. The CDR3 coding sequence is TGTGCCAGCAGTTTCTGGGGGGGAGGTACTGAAGCTTTCTTT.